These 17 T cell receptor beta chains were sequenced from one sample in a study of shared clonotypes between healthy human individuals. TCRdb keeps only in-frame clones here, not all; method: immunoSEQ multiplex PCR. The table has fewer than 550,000 clones, 75% to 80% seen once. Sequenced material: PBMCs. The receptor source for this set is a woman aged 40 to 50 in good health. Some clones in this sample may be carry-over from other donors' samples.

The chain is built from TRBV19 and TRBJ2-7, with 10 nucleotides matching TRBD2. The V and J ends lost 5 bases and 0 bases, in that order; junction bases with no gene match: 7. Per germline, CDR1 LNHDA and CDR2 SQIVND (reference sequence). The CDR3 consists of 16 residues. The CDR3 DNA reads TGTGCCAGTAGTCCCTGGACTAGCGGCTCCTCCTACGAGCAGTACTTC. It is translated as CASSPWTSGSSYEQYF.

This chain links TRBV4-1 with TRBJ2-3; 8 positions match TRBD2. CDR1 and CDR2 from the germline V gene are MGHRA and YSYEKL. J lost 6 bases, V lost 1 base, and 6 bases had no gene match. The CDR3 totals 15 residues. The CDR3 region is CASSQALAGGDTQYF. The CDR3, as DNA: TGCGCCAGCAGCCAAGCCCTGGCGGGAGGTGATACGCAGTATTTT.

The V gene is TRBV14, the J gene TRBJ2-5; D may be TRBD1 (6 bases). Germline values: CDR1 SGHDN, CDR2 FVKESK. This CDR3 has 16 amino acids. V dropped 0 bases and J dropped 7 bases, with 18 bases sitting between them. CDR3 nucleotide sequence: TGTGCCAGCAGCCAAGAAAAGACAGGATTTGGTGGGACCCAGTACTTC. Translation gives CASSQEKTGFGGTQYF.

This clone has more than one count but fewer than ten. CDR3 in amino acids: CASRSTGNTDTQYF. The DNA of the CDR3 is TGTGCCAGCAGGTCGACAGGGAACACAGATACGCAGTATTTT. This chain connects TRBV6-1 to TRBJ2-3, with 7 bases that match TRBD1. Germline CDR1 is MNHNS and CDR2 is SASEGT. Unmatched junction bases numbered 5, after V lost 6 bases and J lost 2 bases. The CDR3 loop spans 14 amino acids.

This chain links TRBV7-6 with TRBJ2-7; no firm D call. Germline CDR1 SGHVS, CDR2 FNYEAQ. CDR3 length equals 16 residues. V was cut by 4 bases and J by 1 base, with 17 bases left in between. CDR3 amino acids: CASSSIFRGDSYEQYF. CDR3 in DNA: TGTGCCAGCAGCTCAATATTCCGAGGAGATTCCTACGAGCAGTACTTC.

This clone came up many times. The J gene is TRBJ2-5, the V gene TRBV28; 7 bases align to TRBD1. The ends lost 4 bases at V and 4 bases at J; junction bases unmatched: 6. Germline lookup yields CDR1 MDHEN and CDR2 SYDVKM. CDR3 length: 14 residues. Here the CDR3 DNA reads TGTGCCAGCAGTTCTAGACAGGGCGGAGAGACCCAGTACTTC. Translated, it gives CASSSRQGGETQYF.

This chain joins TRBV30 and TRBJ2-2; the D gene is possibly TRBD2 (5 bases). This CDR3 spans 13 amino acids. The V and J ends lost 3 bases and 1 base respectively, with 6 bases between them. CDR1 and CDR2 (germline): GTSNPN, SVGIG (reference sequence). In nucleotides, the CDR3 is TGTGCCTGGAGACGGGGGAACACCGGGGAGCTGTTTTTT. Translation gives CAWRRGNTGELFF.

This clone was detected only a few times. The V and J genes are TRBV5-1 and TRBJ2-3; 8 bases map to TRBD2. Trimming removed 6 bases from V and 3 bases from J; junction bases left unmatched: 9. The CDR3 has 15 amino acids. CDR1 is SGHRS, CDR2 YFSETQ, per germline. The CDR3 nucleotides read TGCGCCAGCACTCCTAGCGGGCGAACTACAGATACGCAGTATTTT. It specifies CASTPSGRTTDTQYF.

This clone was seen a handful of times. As DNA, the CDR3 is TGTGCCAGCAGCGTAGATTTAGGCTCAGATACGCAGTATTTT. It is translated as CASSVDLGSDTQYF. The chain joins TRBV9 to TRBJ2-3; D is uncertain. V was cut by 0 bases and J by 4 bases, with 9 bases left in between. CDR1 is SGDLS and CDR2 is YYNGEE in the germline V gene. The CDR3 length is 14 residues.

In regard to this clone: A much larger clone lies one base from this, so it may be a read error. J is TRBJ2-7 and V is TRBV5-1; D is ambiguous. The CDR3 consists of 13 residues. Germline assignment: CDR1 SGHRS and CDR2 YFSETQ. In DNA, the CDR3 is TGCGCCAGCAGCTTTTCCACGCCCTACGGGCAGTACTTC. This gives the protein CASSFSTPYGQYF.

Comment on this clone: A far larger clone is just one base off, so this is likely a read error. The rearrangement uses TRBV5-1 and TRBJ2-7; D unresolved. V was pared by 8 bases and J by 0 bases, with 12 bases between. Germline CDR1 SGHRS, CDR2 YFSETQ. This CDR3 is 13 amino acids long. CDR3 sequence (DNA): TGCGCCAGTTCGGCGGAGACCTCCTACGAGCAGTACTTC. It specifies CASSAETSYEQYF.

The chain joins TRBV11-3 to TRBJ2-5; 10 nucleotides agree with TRBD1. V was clipped by 5 bases and J by 1 base; unmatched bases: 7. The CDR3 is made up of 16 amino acids. Germline CDR1 reads SGHNT; CDR2 reads YENEEA. CDR3 residues: CASSPGTGDFQETQYF. The CDR3 region has the DNA TGTGCCAGCAGCCCCGGGACAGGGGACTTCCAAGAGACCCAGTACTTC.

The chain joins TRBV27 to TRBJ2-2, with 8 bases identical to TRBD2. Germline trimming cut 1 base from V and 1 base from J; bases unmatched to any gene: 2. The CDR3 is 16 residues long. CDR1 is MNHEY, CDR2 SMNVEV, per germline (reference sequence). CDR3: CASSLWAGGNTGELFF. CDR3 coding DNA: TGTGCCAGCAGTTTATGGGCGGGAGGGAACACCGGGGAGCTGTTTTTT.

The J gene is TRBJ2-5, the V gene TRBV9; perhaps TRBD1 as D (5 bases). The J call may be mistaken, given a closer DNA end match to TRBJ2-7. CDR3 length: 14 amino acids. Germline CDR1 reads SGDLS; CDR2 reads YYNGEE. DNA of the CDR3: TGTGCCAGCAGCGTAGGGGGCGGAACCTACGAGCAGTACTTC. Protein sequence: CASSVGGGTYEQYF.

This rearrangement joins TRBV7-8 to TRBJ2-2; 7 bases match TRBD2. Trimming took 2 bases from V and 5 from J; bases not matched to a gene: 8. CDR3 size: 16 residues. CDR1 is SGHVS and CDR2 is FQNEAQ in the germline V gene. The CDR3 protein is CASSLMWGGATGELFF. The CDR3 bases are TGTGCCAGCAGCTTAATGTGGGGGGGAGCGACCGGGGAGCTGTTTTTT.

The V call is TRBV27, the J call TRBJ2-5; D is perhaps TRBD1 or TRBD2 (5 bases each). V was trimmed by 5 bases and J by 7 bases, leaving 11 bases between them. Germline assignment: CDR1 MNHEY and CDR2 SMNVEV (reference sequence). CDR3 length equals 12 residues. The CDR3 sequence: CASSGVGGTQYF. The CDR3 region has the DNA TGTGCCAGCAGTGGGGTTGGGGGGACCCAGTACTTC.

This clone was counted a single time. V usage is TRBV5-5 and J usage is TRBJ1-5; D gene ambiguous. Germline CDR1 is SGHKS and CDR2 is YYEKEE (reference sequence). V was pared by 0 bases and J by 1 base, with 2 bases between. This CDR3 contains 13 residues. The CDR3 reads CASSLGSNQPQHF. CDR3 DNA: TGTGCCAGCAGCTTGGGCAGCAATCAGCCCCAGCATTTT. Combining the CDR3 with reference TRBV5-5 and TRBJ1-5 gives the whole variable domain DAGVTQSPTHLIKTRGQQVTLRCSPISGHKSVSWYQQVLGQGPQFIFQYYEKEERGRGNFPDRFSARQFPNYSSELNVNALLLGDSALYLCASSLGSNQPQHFGDGTRLSIL.